These T cell receptor beta chains were read from a single sample in a study of T cell repertoires in cytomegalovirus infection. TCRdb re-derived calls from the reads in MiXCR, one entry per CDR3 protein. The repertoire consists of hundreds of thousands of distinct CDR3 sequences, with 32% occurring once and the leading ten covering approximately 13%. The antigens for these receptors are not known. The sequenced sample was cultured CD8+ T cells from PBMCs, obtained from culture after CMV antigen stimulation. The receptor source for this set is a human donor in good health (CMV status not recorded). Some clones in this sample may be carry-over from other donors' samples. The conserved cysteine and the conserved F or W are not part of the CDR3 here. Size values are once, few and many counts, or a class for expanded clones, and some rows have none.

J gene,V gene,clone size,CDR3 protein
TRBJ1-2,TRBV28,few,ASSLYLTNIYGYT
TRBJ1-5,TRBV19,.,ASSPSRWPQH
TRBJ2-2,TRBV7-9,.,ASSSPGRMANTGELF
TRBJ2-1,TRBV6-5,.,ASSFSHPNEQF
TRBJ1-2,TRBV6-8,once,ASSYEGPDSSYT
TRBJ1-3,TRBV7-6,.,ASSSDRGNTIY
TRBJ1-2,TRBV28,few,ASSFPRTGGWYGYT
TRBJ2-1,TRBV7-2,many,ASSLNLAGDNYNEQF
TRBJ2-7,TRBV6-5,few,ASSYTGVSYEQY
TRBJ1-2,TRBV9,.,ASSAGQGAHGYT